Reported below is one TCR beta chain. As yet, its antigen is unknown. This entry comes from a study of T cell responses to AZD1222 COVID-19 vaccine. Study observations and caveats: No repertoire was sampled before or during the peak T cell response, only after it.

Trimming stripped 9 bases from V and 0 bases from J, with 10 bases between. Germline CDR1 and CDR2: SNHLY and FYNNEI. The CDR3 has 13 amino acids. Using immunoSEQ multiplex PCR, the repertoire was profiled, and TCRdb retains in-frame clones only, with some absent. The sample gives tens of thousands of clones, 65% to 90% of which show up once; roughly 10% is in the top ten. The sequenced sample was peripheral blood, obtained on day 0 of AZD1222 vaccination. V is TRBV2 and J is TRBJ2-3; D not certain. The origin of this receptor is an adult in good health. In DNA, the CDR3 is TGTGCCAGTCGGCCGCCTAGCACAGATACGCAGTATTTT. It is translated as CASRPPSTDTQYF.